A selection of T cell receptor beta chains follows, all from one sample in a study of T cell responses to AZD1222 COVID-19 vaccine. Assay used: immunoSEQ multiplex PCR; TCRdb lists only in-frame clones, some missing. This sample has 90,000 to 150,000 clones, with approximately 90% found just once. The input for sequencing was peripheral blood, taken on day 0 of AZD1222 vaccination. Every receptor here comes from an adult in good health. CDR3s include the opening cysteine and the closing phenylalanine or tryptophan. The order of the fields is clone size, V gene, J gene, D gene, CDR3 DNA, CDR3 protein. A D gene is named only where the DNA matches it firmly. The size of a clone is reported for some rows only, either as once, few or many, or as a class for expanded clones.

.	TRBV30	TRBJ1-4	TRBD1	TGTGCCTGGAGCCCCGGGACAGCTTTTAATGAAAAACTGTTTTTT	CAWSPGTAFNEKLFF
.	TRBV3-1/TRBV3-2	TRBJ1-1	.	TGTGCCAGCAGCCCCTTGGCCGGGGGATATACTGAAGCTTTCTTT	CASSPLAGGYTEAFF
.	TRBV11-2	TRBJ2-2	.	TGTGCCAGCAGCATTACTAACACCGGGGAGCTGTTTTTT	CASSITNTGELFF
.	TRBV5-1	TRBJ1-5	.	TGCGCCAGCAGCCCTGAGAGCAATCAGCCCCAGCATTTT	CASSPESNQPQHF
few	TRBV19	TRBJ1-5	TRBD1	TGTGCCAGCTATTCCGGGACAGGGGGCACACAGCCCCAGCATTTT	CASYSGTGGTQPQHF
.	TRBV4-2	TRBJ2-7	.	TGTGCCAGCAGCCAAGAACTAGAAATCAACGAGCAGTACTTC	CASSQELEINEQYF
.	TRBV20-1	TRBJ2-5	.	TGCAGTGCTAGAGGAGAAGAGACCCAGTACTTC	CSARGEETQYF
once	TRBV27	TRBJ2-7	.	TGTGCCAGCGGGGGGGGCGGGGGCGCCCCCTACGAGCAGTACTTC	CASGGGGGAPYEQYF
.	TRBV5-1	TRBJ1-3	.	TGCGCCAGCAGCTTGGCAGGGAGTGGAAACACCATATATTTT	CASSLAGSGNTIYF
.	TRBV4-2	TRBJ2-3	TRBD1	TGTGCCAGCAGCCGGAGGACAGGGAGCACAGATACGCAGTATTTT	CASSRRTGSTDTQYF
.	TRBV28	TRBJ1-5	.	TGTGCCAGCAGTTTCGCCGGGGGGGGAAGCAATCAGCCCCAGCATTTT	CASSFAGGGSNQPQHF
.	TRBV18	TRBJ2-7	.	TGTGCCAGCTCACTCAGACAGGCCTACGAGCAGTACTTC	CASSLRQAYEQYF
.	TRBV11-3	TRBJ2-4	.	TGTGCCAGCAGCCCCACGGGCATGCACAAAAACATTCAGTACTTC	CASSPTGMHKNIQYF
.	TRBV28	TRBJ2-1	.	TGTGCCAGCAGTTTTGCGCTGGGTGAGCAGTTCTTC	CASSFALGEQFF
.	TRBV7-3	TRBJ1-1	.	TGTGCCAGCAGCCCCCAGCCAGCCACGATCGATGAAGCTTTCTTT	CASSPQPATIDEAFF
.	TRBV7-8	TRBJ1-3	.	TGTGCCAGCAGCCTGGGGACTGTCGGAAACACCATATATTTT	CASSLGTVGNTIYF
.	TRBV29-1	TRBJ1-1	TRBD1	TGCAGCGGGGGACAGGGGACAGCTGAAGCTTTCTTT	CSGGQGTAEAFF
.	TRBV4-1	TRBJ1-2	.	TGCGCCAGCAGCCATCCCGCAGTCTCTTCCTATGGCTACACCTTC	CASSHPAVSSYGYTF
.	TRBV11-3	TRBJ2-1	TRBD1	TGTGCCAGCAGCTTAGATGGGTGGACAGGCCGCTCCTACAATGAGCAGTTCTTC	CASSLDGWTGRSYNEQFF
.	TRBV3-1/TRBV3-2	TRBJ2-2	TRBD2	TGTGCCAGCAGCCAAGAGACTAGCGGGAGTCTGGCCGGGGAGCTGTTTTTT	CASSQETSGSLAGELFF
once	TRBV28	TRBJ2-2	TRBD2	TGTGCCACCACGAGCGGGAGGGCCTCGGGCGGGGAGCTGTTTTTT	CATTSGRASGGELFF
.	TRBV5-4	TRBJ2-2	TRBD2	TGTGCCAGCAGCTTGGGCCTAGCGGGAGGCGCCGGGGAGCTGTTTTTT	CASSLGLAGGAGELFF
.	TRBV7-8	TRBJ1-1	.	TGTGCCAGCAGCTTAGTGGACAGTCAAGAAGCTTTCTTT	CASSLVDSQEAFF
once	TRBV19	TRBJ2-1	.	TGTGCCAGTAGTAGGTGGGAAGAGCAGTTCTTC	CASSRWEEQFF
.	TRBV2	TRBJ2-2	TRBD2	TGTGCCAGCAGCCACCCCGGGACTAGCGGGAGGGCAGCCGGGGAGCTGTTTTTT	CASSHPGTSGRAAGELFF
few	TRBV30	TRBJ1-6	.	TGTGCCTGGAGGGACAGCAATTCACCCCTCCACTTT	CAWRDSNSPLHF
.	TRBV30	TRBJ1-2	.	TGTGCCTGGGGACAGATGAATAGTAACTATGGCTACACCTTC	CAWGQMNSNYGYTF
.	TRBV2	TRBJ2-2	TRBD2	TGTGCCAGCAGTCCACCCGCTAGCGGGATGAACACCGGGGAGCTGTTTTTT	CASSPPASGMNTGELFF
.	TRBV28	TRBJ2-6	.	TGTGCCAGCAGTGAACACAGGAGCTCTGGGGCCAACGTCCTGACTTTC	CASSEHRSSGANVLTF
once	TRBV18	TRBJ2-7	.	TGTGCCAGCTCACTCAGGACAGTACTCTTCTCGGAGCAGTACTTC	CASSLRTVLFSEQYF
.	TRBV30	TRBJ1-1	.	TGTGCCTGGATTCCACAGGGTTGGACTGAAGCTTTCTTT	CAWIPQGWTEAFF
.	TRBV23-1	TRBJ1-2	.	TGCGCCAGCAGCCGTCCCGGGACCTATGGCTACACCTTC	CASSRPGTYGYTF